The entry below gives a single T cell receptor beta chain sequence along with its context. Its antigen is currently not known. No much larger clone is present one base from it, and per-base qualities are unavailable. The sample belongs to a study of OX40 agonist ivuxolimab in advanced cancers. Context from the whole study: Ivuxolimab was an agonistic, fully human IgG2 monoclonal antibody directed against OX40 (CD134), a costimulatory receptor. Intravenous ivuxolimab was administered to patients every 2 weeks at six dose levels: 0.01, 0.1, 0.3, 1.5, 3 and 10 mg/kg. A male proportion of 82.7% and a mean age of 60 years, ranging from about 20 to 80, were recorded for the dose-escalation cohort. Partial responses occurred in three dose-escalation patients, of whom one had hepatocellular carcinoma and two had cutaneous melanoma. Among the 50 to 55 dose-escalation patients, roughly 20 had hepatocellular carcinoma, 15 or so melanoma, 9 renal cell carcinoma and 9 head and neck cancer. Prior anti-PD-1, anti-PD-L1 or anti-CTLA-4 therapy was permitted, and checkpoint inhibitors had been received by around 40% of dose-escalation patients. The monotherapy dose-escalation portion (N ≈ 52 patients) of the phase I ivuxolimab trial is reported in the paper. The purpose of peripheral TCRbeta sequencing was to test whether ivuxolimab changed TCR sequence diversity and led to clonal T-cell expansion.

Deletion took 0 bases off V and 4 bases off J, with a span of 11 bases between the germline ends. Looking up the germline V gene yields CDR1 SGDLS and CDR2 YYNGEE. Measured from the cysteine to the phenylalanine, the CDR3 is 15 residues long. Only the CDR3 DNA stays, 45 bases, in frame from base 1. What the authors observed across the whole study: In partial responders in the 0.1-3.0 mg/kg groups, normalized peripheral clonal expansion was found to be among the lowest, especially among CD8+ T cells. The antigen specificity of the clonally expanded peripheral T cells was not determined. Clonal expansion of both CD4+ and CD8+ blood T cells was observed from baseline to week 6 at doses 0.1 to 3.0 mg/kg. Low levels of normalized T-cell clonal expansion were also seen in some nonresponding patients. After ivuxolimab, more expanded clones were found on average in CD8+ T cells than in CD4+ T cells.

Genomic DNA was extracted from sorted cells for sequencing of the TCRbeta CDR3 region. TCRbeta CDR3 regions were sequenced using the immunoSEQ Assay. TCRdb's version of the immuneACCESS table is confined to in-frame rearrangements and falls short of the full clone set. An unresolved V gene accounts for under half of the shortfall where checked; the remainder is of unknown origin. For this sample there are roughly 76,000 clones; approximately 86% appear just once. The ten largest clones capture 5.5% to 7% of the sample. The trial excluded patients who had a history of autoimmune disease or who were on systemic immunosuppression. Peripheral blood for TCR sequencing was drawn from every dose cohort at baseline, at cycle 4 day 1 and at cycle 7 day 1. The samples were drawn from a first-in-human, open-label, multicenter phase I dose-escalation trial of ivuxolimab. Adults with locally advanced or metastatic melanoma, renal cell carcinoma, hepatocellular carcinoma or head and neck squamous cell carcinoma were enrolled in the trial. Before TCR sequencing, CD4+ and CD8+ T cells were separately sorted from peripheral blood.

The source of this sequence is an adult with an advanced solid tumor such as melanoma, head and neck, liver or kidney cancer. The rearrangement combines TRBV9 with TRBJ2-1; TRBD2 is a weak D gene call, 6 bases matching. Sequencing used CD4+ or CD8+ T cells sorted from blood, obtained in a trial of the OX40 agonist ivuxolimab. The CDR3 protein sequence reads: CASSVDGRGYNEQFF. DNA sequence: TGTGCCAGCAGCGTAGACGGGAGAGGATACAATGAGCAGTTCTTC.